These 5 T cell receptor beta chains were sequenced from one sample in a study of T cells after yellow fever vaccination. Via MiXCR, TCRdb re-called the 5' RACE reads, giving one row per CDR3 protein. The sample lists around 530,000 distinct CDR3 sequences; about a sixth were seen once. This specimen consisted of PBMCs, obtained 5 days after the first yellow fever vaccination. The receptor source for this set is a man between 18 and 29 years old who received the YFV17D yellow fever vaccine.

The CDR3 loop is CASSQSGTFSYNSPLHF. The CDR3 DNA sequence: TGCGCCAGCAGCCAATCCGGGACCTTCTCCTATAATTCACCCCTCCACTTT. The V call is TRBV4-1, the J call TRBJ1-6, with D possibly matching TRBD1 (5 bases). Trimming left V 2 bases short and J 0 bases short, with 11 bases between. The CDR3 sequence is 17 residues long. Germline V CDR1 and CDR2: MGHRA, YSYEKL.

This chain connects TRBV24-1 to TRBJ2-5; 14 positions match TRBD2. V lost 4 bases and J lost 5; bases outside the gene matches: 5. The CDR3 loop spans 16 amino acids. Per the germline V gene, CDR1 is KGHDR and CDR2 is SFDVKD. The CDR3 reads CATSELRLAGGETQYF. CDR3 bases: TGTGCCACCAGTGAGCTCCGACTAGCGGGGGGGGAGACCCAGTACTTC.

This clonotype appeared many times. The gene calls are TRBV29-1 and TRBJ2-3, with D unclear. V lost 5 bases and J 4 bases, leaving 16 bases between the germline ends. This CDR3 contains 14 residues. Germline CDR1 and CDR2: SQVTM and ANQGSEA. CDR3 nucleotides: TGCAGCGTTCTCTTGCCTCCCGGATCAGATACGCAGTATTTT. Its translation is CSVLLPPGSDTQYF.

This clonotype was seen ten or more times. V and J are TRBV6-1 and TRBJ2-3; D uncertain. V was clipped by 3 bases and J by 2 bases, with 12 bases between them. The CDR3 totals 15 residues. Germline assignment: CDR1 MNHNS and CDR2 SASEGT. The CDR3 protein is CASSDGQAHTDTQYF. DNA of the CDR3: TGTGCCAGCAGTGACGGGCAGGCCCACACAGATACGCAGTATTTT.

Only a few counts were recorded for this clonotype. The genes are TRBV3-1 and TRBJ2-2, with TRBD1 as a possible D gene (7 bases). The V and J ends lost 8 bases and 3 bases respectively, with 19 bases between them. CDR1 LGHDT and CDR2 YNNKEL come from the germline V gene (reference sequence). This CDR3 is built from 16 residues. The CDR3 region has the DNA TGTGCCAGCCAGGGGGGCCTAGGGTCCCACACCGGGGAGCTGTTTTTT. It codes for CASQGGLGSHTGELFF.